These 25 T cell receptor beta chains share one sample of origin, sequenced in a study of cytomegalovirus exposure and HLA in healthy donors. Primers for the PCR totalled 60 Vbeta and 13 Jbeta. The table came from immunoSEQ multiplex PCR; TCRdb's copy has only in-frame clones and leaves some out. The table has 150,000 to 200,000 clones, 81% seen once. The sample consisted of PBMCs. These receptor sequences come from a man aged 18 to 30 in good health and CMV-seronegative.

This rearrangement joins TRBV5-1 to TRBJ2-5; 9 bases agree with TRBD2. The germline gives CDR1 SGHRS, CDR2 YFSETQ. The ends lost 6 bases at V and 3 bases at J; junction bases unmatched: 6. This CDR3 contains 14 residues. The CDR3 region is CASKNSGSKETQYF. The CDR3 DNA reads as TGCGCCAGCAAGAATAGCGGGAGTAAAGAGACCCAGTACTTC.

This clone was counted between two and nine times. The chain carries TRBV14 and TRBJ2-2; 13 bases agree with TRBD2. V shed 4 bases and J 7 bases; nucleotides not matched to a gene: 6. Germline values: CDR1 SGHDN, CDR2 FVKESK. CDR3 length equals 16 residues. CDR3 nucleotides: TGTGCCAGCAGCCCACTAGCGGGAGGGCCGGACGGGGAGCTGTTTTTT. It encodes CASSPLAGGPDGELFF.

The V gene is TRBV11-2, the J gene TRBJ2-7, with 8 bases matching TRBD1. V trimming: 5 bases; J trimming: 5 bases; junction bases outside the gene matches: 5. The CDR3 covers 13 residues. The germline gives CDR1 SGHAT, CDR2 FQNNGV. The CDR3 coding sequence is TGTGCCAGCAGCACGGGGACAGGCGACGAGCAGTACTTC. Amino acids: CASSTGTGDEQYF.

The J gene is TRBJ2-7, the V gene TRBV27, with TRBD1 as a possible D gene (5 bases). This CDR3 has 14 amino acids. V lost 6 bases and J lost 3, with 15 bases in between. Per germline, CDR1 MNHEY and CDR2 SMNVEV (reference sequence). The CDR3 bases are TGTGCCAGCAGCACTCCAGACAGAATCTACGAGCAGTACTTC. This gives the protein CASSTPDRIYEQYF.

CDR3 nucleotide sequence: TGTGCCAGCAGCTTAGGAATATCGGGGGGGCACAATGAGCAGTTCTTC. This sequence encodes CASSLGISGGHNEQFF. This chain connects TRBV7-2 to TRBJ2-1; 8 bases map to TRBD2. This CDR3 is built from 16 residues. Germline values: CDR1 SGHTA, CDR2 FQGNSA. The J segment lost 5 bases and the V segment lost 1 base, leaving 7 bases of the junction unmatched.

The table lists this clone with a count of one. CDR3: CASSVDRSATDTQYF. The CDR3 DNA is TGTGCCAGCAGTGTGGACAGGTCAGCGACAGATACGCAGTATTTT. V usage is TRBV2 and J usage is TRBJ2-3; 7 nucleotides align to TRBD1. V lost 4 bases and J lost 3; bases outside the gene matches: 7. In germline, CDR1 is SNHLY, CDR2 FYNNEI. The CDR3 covers 15 residues.

The chain joins TRBV7-2 to TRBJ2-5; D uncertain. V shed 0 bases and J shed 3 bases, with 5 bases lying between them. The CDR3 contains 13 residues. Germline values: CDR1 SGHTA, CDR2 FQGNSA. CDR3 sequence (DNA): TGTGCCAGCAGCTTAGCGCGGAAAGAGACCCAGTACTTC. This codes for CASSLARKETQYF.

The rearrangement uses TRBV2 and TRBJ2-5; TRBD2 might be the D (5 bases). With 6 bases removed from V and 3 bases from J, the gap between germline ends came to 20 bases. Germline assignment: CDR1 SNHLY and CDR2 FYNNEI. CDR3 length: 16 amino acids. In DNA, the CDR3 is TGTGCCAGCAGCAGGTCGACCAGCGGTCAGGAAGAGACCCAGTACTTC. Its translation is CASSRSTSGQEETQYF.

This chain uses TRBV4-1 with TRBJ1-1; TRBD1 might be the D (5 bases). V shed 0 bases and J shed 3 bases, with 14 bases lying between them. CDR1 is MGHRA and CDR2 is YSYEKL in the germline V gene. CDR3 size: 16 residues. CDR3 nucleotide sequence: TGCGCCAGCAGCCAAGATCGGTCGGGGGTTGACACTGAAGCTTTCTTT. Amino acid sequence: CASSQDRSGVDTEAFF.

The V gene is TRBV4-1, the J gene TRBJ2-1, with D perhaps matching TRBD1 (6 bases). Trimming pared 0 bases from V and 9 bases from J, leaving 12 bases between. The CDR3 spans 14 residues. CDR1 and CDR2 from the germline V gene are MGHRA and YSYEKL. This CDR3 is CASSQEGRGGEQFF. In nucleotides, the CDR3 is TGCGCCAGCAGCCAAGAGGGCCGAGGGGGTGAGCAGTTCTTC.

DNA for the CDR3: TGTGCCAGCAGCCCCTCGCTCCGACAGGGAGGTGGCTACACCTTC. Translated: CASSPSLRQGGGYTF. V and J are TRBV7-8 and TRBJ1-2; 7 bases match TRBD1. The ends lost 5 bases at V and 7 bases at J; junction bases unmatched: 13. Looked up from germline, CDR1 is SGHVS and CDR2 is FQNEAQ. CDR3 length equals 15 residues.

This clone came up once. The chain links TRBV9 to TRBJ2-7; 10 bases align to TRBD2. V lost 0 bases to trimming and J lost 7 bases; unmatched junction nucleotides: 10. The CDR3 spans 16 residues. In germline, CDR1 is SGDLS, CDR2 YYNGEE. CDR3 DNA: TGTGCCAGCAGCGTAGGAAACCTAGCGGGAGTAGAAGAGCAGTACTTC. Protein: CASSVGNLAGVEEQYF.

The chain links TRBV5-6 to TRBJ2-1; D is undetermined. This CDR3 spans 13 amino acids. V was clipped by 6 bases and J by 2 bases, with 9 bases between them. CDR1 and CDR2 (germline): SGHDT, YYEEEE. CDR3: CASTFGAYNEQFF. Here the CDR3 DNA reads TGTGCCAGCACCTTCGGTGCCTACAATGAGCAGTTCTTC.

Details on this clone: This CDR3 is also generated by other DNA sequences in the sample. In DNA form, the CDR3 reads TGTGCCAGCAGCCTAAGGGACAGGGTTTCCTACGAGCAGTACTTC. Protein: CASSLRDRVSYEQYF. V and J are TRBV7-8 and TRBJ2-7; TRBD1 matches at 9 bases. CDR3 size: 15 residues. The V and J ends lost 5 bases and 1 base, in that order; junction bases with no gene match: 6. In germline, CDR1 is SGHVS, CDR2 FQNEAQ.

The chain recombines TRBV4-1 with TRBJ2-3; 8 bases are a match to TRBD2. Germline V gene sequence: CDR1 MGHRA, CDR2 YSYEKL. The V gene end was trimmed by 0 bases and the J gene end by 6 bases; junction bases not matched to a gene: 11. The CDR3 has 17 amino acids. The CDR3 nucleotides are TGCGCCAGCAGCCAAGAGCCAGCGGGAGCGGTCTACGATACGCAGTATTTT. The encoded protein is CASSQEPAGAVYDTQYF.

This clone has only a few counts. V is TRBV9 and J is TRBJ1-3, with D unclear. Germline loops: CDR1 SGDLS, CDR2 YYNGEE. The CDR3 consists of 15 residues. Trimming left V 2 bases short and J 0 bases short, with 9 bases between. CDR3 nucleotides: TGTGCCAGCAGCGTGGCAGTCAACTCTGGAAACACCATATATTTT. It codes for CASSVAVNSGNTIYF.

The rearrangement links TRBV10-3 to TRBJ2-7, with 12 bases identical to TRBD1. V gave up 6 bases and J gave up 10 bases; unmatched junction bases: 7. This CDR3 comprises 13 residues. Germline loops: CDR1 ENHRY, CDR2 SYGVKD. The CDR3 spells CAIRGQGAGEQYF. Here the CDR3 DNA reads TGTGCCATCAGGGGACAGGGGGCCGGCGAACAGTACTTC.

V is TRBV9 and J is TRBJ1-1; D ambiguous. The CDR3 is 16 amino acids. Trimming took off 0 bases at V and 6 bases at J, with 18 bases between the two ends. CDR1 and CDR2 (germline): SGDLS, YYNGEE. The CDR3 is CASSVGFGLSKPEAFF. The DNA of the CDR3 is TGTGCCAGCAGCGTAGGTTTTGGTTTAAGCAAACCTGAAGCTTTCTTT.

This clone was seen a single time. The genes are TRBV5-4 and TRBJ2-3; 7 bases map to TRBD2. V was pared by 1 base and J by 2 bases, with 1 base of the junction left unmatched. The CDR3 is 14 amino acids. Germline lookup yields CDR1 SGHNT and CDR2 YYREEE (reference sequence). CDR3 coding DNA: TGTGCCAGCAGCTTGCGGGACTACACAGATACGCAGTATTTT. Translated: CASSLRDYTDTQYF.

The chain recombines TRBV13 with TRBJ2-5; TRBD1 is a possible D gene (6 bases). The CDR3 spans 14 residues. V was pared by 3 bases and J by 4 bases, with 12 bases between. Looked up from germline, CDR1 is PRHDT and CDR2 is FYEKMQ (reference sequence). CDR3 DNA: TGTGCCAGCAGCTTTTGGGGCAGGGGAGAGACCCAGTACTTC. It codes for CASSFWGRGETQYF.

J is TRBJ2-6 and V is TRBV5-1; weak D call: TRBD2 (6 bases). The CDR3 totals 16 residues. From germline, CDR1 is SGHRS and CDR2 YFSETQ. V was cut by 4 bases and J by 0 bases, with 11 bases left in between. CDR3: CASSPGLSSGANVLTF. CDR3 DNA sequence: TGCGCCAGCAGCCCGGGACTGAGCTCTGGGGCCAACGTCCTGACTTTC.

V is TRBV15 and J is TRBJ2-2; 7 bases line up with TRBD2. Trimming removed 1 base from V and 5 bases from J; junction bases left unmatched: 1. CDR1 LNHNV and CDR2 YYDKDF come from the germline V gene (reference sequence). The CDR3 has 14 residues. Written as DNA, the CDR3 is TGTGCCACCAGCAGAGGGGGGGGTACCGGGGAGCTGTTTTTT. It yields the protein CATSRGGGTGELFF. Supplemented by reference TRBV15 and TRBJ2-2, the full variable domain reads DAMVIQNPRYQVTQFGKPVTLSCSQTLNHNVMYWYQQKSSQAPKLLFHYYDKDFNNEADTPDNFQSRRPNTSFCFLDIRSPGLGDTAMYLCATSRGGGTGELFFGEGSRLTVL.

This clone turned up a few times. The chain recombines TRBV28 with TRBJ2-3; TRBD1 agrees at 7 bases. Germline V gives CDR1 MDHEN, CDR2 SYDVKM. This CDR3 has 13 residues. Trimming took 8 bases from V and 0 from J; bases not matched to a gene: 2. CDR3 nucleotide sequence: TGTGCCAGCGGACAGGCTAGCACAGATACGCAGTATTTT. This encodes CASGQASTDTQYF.

The genes are TRBV27 and TRBJ1-1; D gene unclear. V dropped 3 bases and J dropped 1 base, with 9 bases sitting between them. This CDR3 is built from 14 residues. Germline CDR1 and CDR2: MNHEY and SMNVEV (reference sequence). The CDR3 reads CASSFVSSNTEAFF. In DNA, the CDR3 is TGTGCCAGCAGTTTCGTATCCTCGAACACTGAAGCTTTCTTT.

This sequence joins TRBV2 and TRBJ2-1; 13 bases agree with TRBD2. The CDR3 spans 19 residues. Germline V gene sequence: CDR1 SNHLY, CDR2 FYNNEI. V shed 6 bases and J 8 bases; nucleotides not matched to a gene: 19. The CDR3 region has the DNA TGTGCCAGCAGCCTCACACAACTCCCCGGGACTAGCGGGGACGATGAGCAGTTCTTC. It specifies CASSLTQLPGTSGDDEQFF.